Listed here are 5 T cell receptor beta chains from one sample, sequenced in a study of lymphopenia after photon versus proton radiotherapy. The method was immunoSEQ multiplex PCR; TCRdb's version includes in-frame clones alone and lacks a portion of them. The table lists more than 30,000 clones, 85% to 90% of them singletons. Sequenced here: peripheral blood, sampled from a patient treated with photon-based radiotherapy. The receptors originated from a middle-aged man with gastric cancer.

This chain connects TRBV7-2 to TRBJ1-3; D remains unclear. Germline V CDR1 and CDR2: SGHTA, FQGNSA. Trimming took 1 base from V and 4 from J, leaving 11 bases between them. The CDR3 contains 15 residues. CDR3 coding DNA: TGTGCCAGCAGCTTAGGGAGAGGGTCCGGAAACACCATATATTTT. Its translation is CASSLGRGSGNTIYF.

This clone occurred once. The gene calls are TRBV4-1 and TRBJ1-5; D is unresolved. There are 13 residues in the CDR3. Trimming took off 0 bases at V and 7 bases at J, with 7 bases between the two ends. Germline V CDR1 and CDR2: MGHRA, YSYEKL. CDR3 sequence reads: CASSQDRWQPQHF. DNA of the CDR3: TGCGCCAGCAGCCAAGATCGCTGGCAGCCCCAGCATTTT.

The chain recombines TRBV5-4 with TRBJ2-5; 13 bases are a match to TRBD2. Per germline, CDR1 SGHNT and CDR2 YYREEE (reference sequence). This CDR3 has 16 amino acids. Trimming removed 2 bases from V and 4 bases from J; junction bases left unmatched: 5. The CDR3 protein is CASSFTSGRGRETQYF. CDR3 coding DNA: TGTGCCAGCAGCTTCACTAGCGGGAGGGGAAGAGAGACCCAGTACTTC.

The rearrangement uses TRBV7-2 and TRBJ2-3, with D tentatively TRBD2 (6 bases). Trimming stripped 2 bases from V and 3 bases from J, with 15 bases between. Germline-derived CDR1 and CDR2 are SGHTA and FQGNSA. The CDR3 contains 16 residues. CDR3 protein: CASSLIGGAGTDTQYF. In DNA, the CDR3 is TGTGCCAGCAGCTTAATAGGCGGGGCTGGGACAGATACGCAGTATTTT.

V is TRBV23-1 and J is TRBJ1-1; D is undetermined. TRBV23-1 falls under the ORF class, with uncertain function. The CDR3 loop spans 14 amino acids. V gave up 7 bases and J gave up 1 base, with 13 bases separating them. The CDR3 nucleotides are TGCGCCAGCACCCCGGCAGCTCCGAACACTGAAGCTTTCTTT. It translates to CASTPAAPNTEAFF.